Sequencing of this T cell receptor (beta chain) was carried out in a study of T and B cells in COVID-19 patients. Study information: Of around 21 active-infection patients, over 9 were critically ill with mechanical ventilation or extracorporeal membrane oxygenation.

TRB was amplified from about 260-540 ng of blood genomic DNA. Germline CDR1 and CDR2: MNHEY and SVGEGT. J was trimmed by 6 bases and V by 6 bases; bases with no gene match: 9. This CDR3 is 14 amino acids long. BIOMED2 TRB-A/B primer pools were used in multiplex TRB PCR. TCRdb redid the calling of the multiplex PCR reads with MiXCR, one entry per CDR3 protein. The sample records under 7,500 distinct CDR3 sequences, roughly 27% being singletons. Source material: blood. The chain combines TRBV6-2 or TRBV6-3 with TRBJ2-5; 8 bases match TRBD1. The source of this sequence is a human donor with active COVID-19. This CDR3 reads CASSAGGESKTQYF. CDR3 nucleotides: TGTGCCAGCAGCGCAGGGGGCGAATCGAAGACCCAGTACTTC.